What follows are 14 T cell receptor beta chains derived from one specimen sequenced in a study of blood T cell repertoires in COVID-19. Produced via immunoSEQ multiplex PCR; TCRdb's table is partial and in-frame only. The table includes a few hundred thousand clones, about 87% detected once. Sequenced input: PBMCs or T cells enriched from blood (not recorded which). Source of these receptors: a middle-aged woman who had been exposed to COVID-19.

CDR3 coding DNA: TGTGCCAGCAGCCCAGGGGGATCGTCTGGAAACACCATATATTTT. Encoded protein: CASSPGGSSGNTIYF. This chain uses TRBV5-4 with TRBJ1-3; 7 bases agree with TRBD1. Trimming removed 4 bases from V and 1 base from J; junction bases left unmatched: 5. Germline assignment: CDR1 SGHNT and CDR2 YYREEE (reference sequence). This CDR3 is 15 amino acids long. The entire variable domain, with the rest obtained from reference TRBV5-4 and TRBJ1-3, is as follows: ETGVTQSPTHLIKTRGQQVTLRCSSQSGHNTVSWYQQALGQGPQFIFQYYREEENGRGNFPPRFSGLQFPNYSSELNVNALELDDSALYLCASSPGGSSGNTIYFGEGSWLTVV.

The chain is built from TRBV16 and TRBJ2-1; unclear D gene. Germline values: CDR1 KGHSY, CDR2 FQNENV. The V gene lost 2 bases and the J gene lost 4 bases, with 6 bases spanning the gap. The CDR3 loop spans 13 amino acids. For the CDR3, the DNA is TGTGCCAGCAGCCAAGTCACTTACAATGAGCAGTTCTTC. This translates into CASSQVTYNEQFF.

CDR3 loop: CASSQDMGGAGANVLTF. The CDR3 DNA follows: TGCGCCAGCAGCCAAGATATGGGAGGGGCTGGGGCCAACGTCCTGACTTTC. The chain uses TRBV4-3 and TRBJ2-6; 7 bases fit TRBD2. The trim removed 0 bases at V and 2 bases at J, leaving 4 bases unmatched. This CDR3 region has 17 residues. Per germline, CDR1 LGHNA and CDR2 YSLEER.

The chain's CDR3 is CASTLFGGAETQYF. The CDR3 region has the DNA TGTGCCAGCACCCTATTTGGGGGCGCGGAGACCCAGTACTTC. The rearrangement links TRBV7-2 to TRBJ2-5; TRBD1 is a possible D gene (6 bases). Looked up from germline, CDR1 is SGHTA and CDR2 is FQGNSA. V was shortened by 7 bases and J by 5 bases, with 17 bases between the two germline ends. The CDR3 contains 14 residues.

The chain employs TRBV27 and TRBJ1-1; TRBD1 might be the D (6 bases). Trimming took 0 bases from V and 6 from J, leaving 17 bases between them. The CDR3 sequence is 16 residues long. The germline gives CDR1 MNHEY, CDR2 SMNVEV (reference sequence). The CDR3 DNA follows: TGTGCCAGCAGTTTATCTGCCGACAGGTGGCTACCTGAAGCTTTCTTT. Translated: CASSLSADRWLPEAFF.

The chain's CDR3 is CASSTYPTGNTEAFF. In DNA form, the CDR3 reads TGTGCCAGCAGCACCTACCCCACAGGGAACACTGAAGCTTTCTTT. This sequence joins TRBV11-3 and TRBJ1-1; possible D gene TRBD1, 5 bases. Germline assignment: CDR1 SGHNT and CDR2 YENEEA. V shed 5 bases and J shed 1 base, with 14 bases lying between them. This CDR3 is 15 amino acids long.

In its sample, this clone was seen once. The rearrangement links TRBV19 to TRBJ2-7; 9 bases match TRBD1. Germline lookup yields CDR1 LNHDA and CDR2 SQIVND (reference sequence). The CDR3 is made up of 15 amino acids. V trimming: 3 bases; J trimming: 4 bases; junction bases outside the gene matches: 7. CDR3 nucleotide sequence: TGTGCCAGTAGTATTGGGACAGGGAGCATTTACGAGCAGTACTTC. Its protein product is CASSIGTGSIYEQYF.

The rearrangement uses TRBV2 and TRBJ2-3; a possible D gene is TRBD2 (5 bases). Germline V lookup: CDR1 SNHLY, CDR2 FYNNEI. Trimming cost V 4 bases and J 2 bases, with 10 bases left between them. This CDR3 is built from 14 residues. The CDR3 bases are TGTGCCAGCAGTGGGTGGGAGAACACAGATACGCAGTATTTT. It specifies CASSGWENTDTQYF. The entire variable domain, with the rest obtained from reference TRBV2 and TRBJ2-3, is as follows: EPEVTQTPSHQVTQMGQEVILRCVPISNHLYFYWYRQILGQKVEFLVSFYNNEISEKSEIFDDQFSVERPDGSNFTLKIRSTKLEDSAMYFCASSGWENTDTQYFGPGTRLTVL.

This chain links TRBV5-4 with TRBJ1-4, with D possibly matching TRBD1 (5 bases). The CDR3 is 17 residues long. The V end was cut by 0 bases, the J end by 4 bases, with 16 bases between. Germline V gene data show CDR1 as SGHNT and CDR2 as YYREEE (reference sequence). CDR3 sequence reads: CASSLGAGPQGNEKLFF. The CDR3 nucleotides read TGTGCCAGCAGCTTGGGGGCAGGGCCCCAGGGTAATGAAAAACTGTTTTTT.

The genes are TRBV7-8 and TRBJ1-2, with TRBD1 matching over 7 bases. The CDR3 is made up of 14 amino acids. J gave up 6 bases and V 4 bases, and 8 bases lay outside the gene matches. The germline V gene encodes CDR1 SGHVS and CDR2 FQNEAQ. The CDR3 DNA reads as TGTGCCAGCAGCTCCCGGACAGGTTGGGATGGCTACACCTTC. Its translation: CASSSRTGWDGYTF.

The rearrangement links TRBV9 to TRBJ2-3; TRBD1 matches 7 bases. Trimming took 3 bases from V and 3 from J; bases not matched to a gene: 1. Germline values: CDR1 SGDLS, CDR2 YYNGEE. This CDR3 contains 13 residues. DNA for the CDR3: TGTGCCAGCAGCGCCAGGGGGACAGATACGCAGTATTTT. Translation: CASSARGTDTQYF.

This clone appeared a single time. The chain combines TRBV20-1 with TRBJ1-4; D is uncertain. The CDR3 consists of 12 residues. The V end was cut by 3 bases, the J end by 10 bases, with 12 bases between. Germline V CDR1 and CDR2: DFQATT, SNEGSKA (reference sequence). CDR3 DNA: TGCAGTGCTAGTGAGCGGTATGGAAAACTGTTTTTT. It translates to CSASERYGKLFF.

The CDR3 bases are TGTGCCAGCAGCATAACCGGGACACGAAACACCGGGGAGCTGTTTTTT. As protein: CASSITGTRNTGELFF. V gene TRBV9 combines with J gene TRBJ2-2, with D possibly being TRBD1 (6 bases). The CDR3 is 16 amino acids. Germline CDR1 and CDR2: SGDLS and YYNGEE. V shed 4 bases and J shed 2 bases, with 15 bases lying between them.

The CDR3 loop is CASSLSGGSGYTF. The DNA for the CDR3 is TGTGCCAGCAGCTTATCGGGTGGATCTGGCTACACCTTC. This sequence joins TRBV7-2 and TRBJ1-2; D gene uncertain. The V end was cut by 2 bases, the J end by 7 bases, with 11 bases between. The length of the CDR3 is 13 residues. The V gene's germline CDR1 is SGHTA and CDR2 FQGNSA.